This T cell receptor beta chain was captured in a study of persistence of HIV-infected CD4 T cells. Sequencing used immunoSEQ version 4 in survey mode. The protocol was immunoSEQ multiplex PCR, while the TCRdb copy is restricted to in-frame clones and leaves out a portion. The sample contains about 36,000 clones, around 85% of which appear only once. For this clone: Its matching antigen is unknown.

Findings and limits, study-wide: TCRbeta richness was lower in CMV- and Gag-responding cells than in anti-CD3/anti-CD28-responding cells. Degenerate expanded CDR3beta sequences were enriched among CMV- and Gag-responding cells.

The V gene end was trimmed by 5 bases and the J gene end by 5 bases; junction bases not matched to a gene: 8. The germline gives CDR1 MDHEN, CDR2 SYDVKM. This CDR3 region has 16 residues. Overlapping HIV-1 Gag 15-mer peptides at 0.8 to 1 ug per peptide per mL were used. Memory cells lacking CD40L and CD69 with high CD45RO were sorted. For roughly 19 hours, CD8-depleted PBMCs received anti-CD28/CD49d costimulation, a CD40-blocking antibody and enfuvirtide. The rearrangement uses TRBV28 and TRBJ2-2; 10 bases are shared with TRBD1. This sequence originates from an adult with HIV. The donor label of this sample is uncertain. Sequencing used cultured CD4+ T cells from PBMCs, obtained from a patient who received antiretroviral therapy. The CDR3 bases are TGTGCCAGCAGTCTTGTTGGACAGGGGGGGACCGGGGAGCTGTTTTTT. Residues: CASSLVGQGGTGELFF. Complete variable domain (other parts from reference TRBV28 and TRBJ2-2): DVKVTQSSRYLVKRTGEKVFLECVQDMDHENMFWYRQDPGLGLRLIYFSYDVKMKEKGDIPEGYSVSREKKERFSLILESASTNQTSMYLCASSLVGQGGTGELFFGEGSRLTVL.